Listed here is a single TCR beta chain. What it binds is unknown. The record originates from a study of T cell clones after liver transplantation. Study-wide context: TCRbeta sequencing after a pre-transplant mixed lymphocyte reaction identified graft-donor-reactive clones, later tracked in post-transplant blood. Three of eight recipients were HCV-positive; others had non-autoimmune, non-viral indications.

Sequenced by immunoSEQ multiplex PCR; TCRdb stores in-frame clones only, minus some. The table records 85,000 to 130,000 clones, approximately 78% of them present only once. Overall study findings and caveats: Post-transplant time points were not standardized, so conclusions are preliminary.

Sample: CD4+ T cells from blood, taken before liver transplant. This TCR was recovered from a human donor who received a liver transplant.

CDR3 loop: CASSLVMPGRDTEAFF. In nucleotides, the CDR3 is TGCGCCAGCAGCTTGGTCATGCCAGGGAGGGACACTGAAGCTTTCTTT. This chain joins TRBV5-1 and TRBJ1-1, with TRBD1 as a possible D gene (5 bases). Germline V gene sequence: CDR1 SGHRS, CDR2 YFSETQ. V lost 0 bases, J lost 3 bases, and 15 bases lay in between. The length of the CDR3 is 16 residues.